The 8 T cell receptor beta chains reported below all come from one sample, sequenced in a study of blood T cell repertoires in COVID-19. Only in-frame clones appear in the TCRdb table, and some are missing; sequencing was by immunoSEQ multiplex PCR. In the table there are 280,000 or so clones, approximately 89% of which are singletons. The specimen sequenced was peripheral blood. The receptors here all came from a woman aged 60-75 years with acute or convalescent COVID-19.

The V call is TRBV19, the J call TRBJ2-7; 8 bases are a match to TRBD2. In germline, CDR1 is LNHDA, CDR2 SQIVND (reference sequence). The CDR3 extends over 15 amino acids. V was clipped by 3 bases and J by 3 bases; unmatched bases: 7. The CDR3 coding sequence is TGTGCCAGTAGTATCCGGGCGGGAGGAAACTACGAGCAGTACTTC. Translation gives CASSIRAGGNYEQYF.

This clone has a handful of counts. The genes are TRBV9 and TRBJ2-1; tentative D call: TRBD2 (5 bases). CDR1 is SGDLS, CDR2 YYNGEE, per germline. The V end was cut by 4 bases, the J end by 1 base, with 9 bases between. The CDR3 extends over 14 amino acids. CDR3 bases: TGTGCCAGCAGCTCCAGCGGTTCCTACAATGAGCAGTTCTTC. Translating it yields CASSSSGSYNEQFF.

The chain uses TRBV28 and TRBJ2-7, with TRBD1 matching over 8 bases. This CDR3 has 17 residues. Germline lookup yields CDR1 MDHEN and CDR2 SYDVKM. V shed 0 bases, J shed 0 bases, and the junction held 7 bases outside the gene matches. CDR3 sequence reads: CASSLWGTGLSSYEQYF. In DNA, the CDR3 is TGTGCCAGCAGTTTATGGGGGACAGGCTTAAGCTCCTACGAGCAGTACTTC.

CDR3 nucleotide sequence: TGTGCCAGCAGCTTAGTTTTAGGGGGGACTAGCGGGAACCGTGAGCAGTTCTTC. Its protein is CASSLVLGGTSGNREQFF. The chain joins TRBV7-3 to TRBJ2-1, with 13 bases fitting TRBD2. Germline V gives CDR1 SGHTA, CDR2 FQGTGA. Losses at the gene ends were 2 bases for V and 9 bases for J; bases not matched to a gene: 13. There are 18 residues in the CDR3.

The CDR3 loop is CASSMRTGSTDTQYF. In nucleotides, the CDR3 is TGTGCCAGTAGTATGCGGACAGGTTCCACAGATACGCAGTATTTT. The chain carries TRBV19 and TRBJ2-3; 7 bases align to TRBD1. V lost 3 bases, J lost 2 bases, and 5 bases stayed unmatched. Per the germline V gene, CDR1 is LNHDA and CDR2 is SQIVND (reference sequence). The CDR3 sequence is 15 residues long.

This clone is a singleton in its sample. The gene calls are TRBV15 and TRBJ1-2, with a possible D match to TRBD1 (6 bases). Trimming shortened V by 0 bases and J by 8 bases, and 7 bases separated the two germline ends. The CDR3 spans 12 residues. Per the germline V gene, CDR1 is LNHNV and CDR2 is YYDKDF (reference sequence). The CDR3 region is CATSRDRGGYTF. CDR3 bases: TGTGCCACCAGCAGAGACAGGGGAGGCTACACCTTC.

This chain joins TRBV18 and TRBJ1-1; 7 bases match TRBD1. Trimming took 1 base from V and 0 from J; bases not matched to a gene: 5. CDR3 length equals 16 residues. CDR1 is KGHSH, CDR2 LQKENI, per germline. In nucleotides, the CDR3 is TGTGCCAGCTCACCACTGGGGACAGCGATGAACACTGAAGCTTTCTTT. This translates into CASSPLGTAMNTEAFF.

The J gene is TRBJ1-3, the V gene TRBV30; 8 bases are shared with TRBD1. CDR1 and CDR2 (germline): GTSNPN, SVGIG (reference sequence). The CDR3 consists of 17 residues. Trimming cost V 0 bases and J 0 bases; bases outside gene matches: 7. For the CDR3, the DNA is TGTGCCTGGAGTGTAGGGACAGGCCCTCGCTCTGGAAACACCATATATTTT. It specifies CAWSVGTGPRSGNTIYF. The full variable domain, rest sourced from reference TRBV30 and TRBJ1-3, is SQTIHQWPATLVQPVGSPLSLECTVEGTSNPNLYWYRQAAGRGLQLLFYSVGIGQISSEVPQNLSASRPQDRQFILSSKKLLLSDSGFYLCAWSVGTGPRSGNTIYFGEGSWLTVV.